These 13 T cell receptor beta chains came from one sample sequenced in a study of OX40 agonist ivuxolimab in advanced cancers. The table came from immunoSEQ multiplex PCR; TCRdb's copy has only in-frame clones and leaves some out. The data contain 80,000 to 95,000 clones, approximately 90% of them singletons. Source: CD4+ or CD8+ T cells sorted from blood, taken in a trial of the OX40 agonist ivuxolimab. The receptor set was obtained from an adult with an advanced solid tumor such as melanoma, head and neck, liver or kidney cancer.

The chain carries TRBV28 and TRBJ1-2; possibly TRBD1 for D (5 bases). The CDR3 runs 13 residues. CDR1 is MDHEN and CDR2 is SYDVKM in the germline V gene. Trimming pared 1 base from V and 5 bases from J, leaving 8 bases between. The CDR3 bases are TGTGCCAGCAGTTTATCGGGACGGTATGGCTACACCTTC. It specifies CASSLSGRYGYTF.

This chain's CDR3 is CASSERGTVTYEQYF. The DNA for the CDR3 is TGTGCCAGCAGTGAAAGGGGGACAGTCACCTACGAGCAGTACTTC. The chain links TRBV6-1 to TRBJ2-7, with 7 bases identical to TRBD1. Trimming cost V 2 bases and J 2 bases; bases outside gene matches: 6. Germline CDR1 is MNHNS and CDR2 is SASEGT. The CDR3 has 15 amino acids.

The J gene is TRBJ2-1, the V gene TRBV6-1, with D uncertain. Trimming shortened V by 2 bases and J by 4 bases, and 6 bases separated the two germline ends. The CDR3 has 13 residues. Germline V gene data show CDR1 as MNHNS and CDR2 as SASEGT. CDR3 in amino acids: CASSELGYNEQFF. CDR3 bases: TGTGCCAGCAGTGAACTAGGTTACAATGAGCAGTTCTTC.

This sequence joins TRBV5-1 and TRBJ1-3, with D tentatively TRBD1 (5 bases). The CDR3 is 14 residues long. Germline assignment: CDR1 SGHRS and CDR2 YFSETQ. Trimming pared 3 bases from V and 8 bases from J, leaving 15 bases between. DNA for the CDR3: TGCGCCAGCAGCTCGTGGGGCGGGACGGACACCATATATTTT. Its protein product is CASSSWGGTDTIYF.

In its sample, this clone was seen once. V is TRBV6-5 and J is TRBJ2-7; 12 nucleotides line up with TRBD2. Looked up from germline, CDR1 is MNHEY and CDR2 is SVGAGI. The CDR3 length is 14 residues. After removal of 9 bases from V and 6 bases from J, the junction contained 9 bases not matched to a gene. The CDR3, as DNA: TGTGCCAGTATAGGACTAGCGGGATCGGGCGAGCAGTACTTC. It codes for CASIGLAGSGEQYF.

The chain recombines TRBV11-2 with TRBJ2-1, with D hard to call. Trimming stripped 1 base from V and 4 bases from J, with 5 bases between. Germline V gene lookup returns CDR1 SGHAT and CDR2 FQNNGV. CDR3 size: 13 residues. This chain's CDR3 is CASSLARYNEQFF. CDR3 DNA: TGTGCCAGCAGCTTAGCCAGGTACAATGAGCAGTTCTTC.

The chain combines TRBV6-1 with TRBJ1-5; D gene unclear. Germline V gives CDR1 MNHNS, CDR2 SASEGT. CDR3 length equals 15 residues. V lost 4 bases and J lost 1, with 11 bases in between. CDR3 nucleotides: TGTGCCAGCAGTGCTGGACTCGGGAGCAATCAGCCCCAGCATTTT. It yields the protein CASSAGLGSNQPQHF.

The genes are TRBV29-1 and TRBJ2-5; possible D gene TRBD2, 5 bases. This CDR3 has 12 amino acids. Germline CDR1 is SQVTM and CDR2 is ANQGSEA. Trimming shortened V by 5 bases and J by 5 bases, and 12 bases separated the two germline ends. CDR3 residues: CSVLPGIETQYF. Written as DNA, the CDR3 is TGCAGCGTTCTACCGGGGATTGAGACCCAGTACTTC. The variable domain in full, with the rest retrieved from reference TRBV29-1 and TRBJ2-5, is SAVISQKPSRDICQRGTSLTIQCQVDSQVTMMFWYRQQPGQSLTLIATANQGSEATYESGFVIDKFPISRPNLTFSTLTVSNMSPEDSSIYLCSVLPGIETQYFGPGTRLLVL.

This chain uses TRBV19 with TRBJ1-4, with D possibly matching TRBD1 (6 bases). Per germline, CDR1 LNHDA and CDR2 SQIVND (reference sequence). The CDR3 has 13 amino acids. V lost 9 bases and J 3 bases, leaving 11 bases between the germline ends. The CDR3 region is CASHRTANEKLFF. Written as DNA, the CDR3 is TGTGCCAGCCACAGGACAGCTAATGAAAAACTGTTTTTT.

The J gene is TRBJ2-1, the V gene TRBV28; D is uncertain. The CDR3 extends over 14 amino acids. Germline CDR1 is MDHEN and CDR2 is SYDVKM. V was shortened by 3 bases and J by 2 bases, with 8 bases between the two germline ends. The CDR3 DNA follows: TGTGCCAGCAGTTTGACCTCGACCTACAATGAGCAGTTCTTC. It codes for CASSLTSTYNEQFF.

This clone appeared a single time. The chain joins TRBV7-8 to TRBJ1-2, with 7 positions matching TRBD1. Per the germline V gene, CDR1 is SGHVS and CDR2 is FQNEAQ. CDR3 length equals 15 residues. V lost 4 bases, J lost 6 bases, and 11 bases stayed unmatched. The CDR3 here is CASSWSTGVIDGYTF. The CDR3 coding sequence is TGTGCCAGCAGCTGGAGCACAGGGGTAATCGATGGCTACACCTTC.

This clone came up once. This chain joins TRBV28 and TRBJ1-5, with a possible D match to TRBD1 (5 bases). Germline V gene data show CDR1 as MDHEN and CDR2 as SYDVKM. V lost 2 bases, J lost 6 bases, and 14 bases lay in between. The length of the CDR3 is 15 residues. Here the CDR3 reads CASSLTDSYSQPQHF. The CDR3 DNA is TGTGCCAGCAGTTTAACCGACAGCTATTCTCAGCCCCAGCATTTT.

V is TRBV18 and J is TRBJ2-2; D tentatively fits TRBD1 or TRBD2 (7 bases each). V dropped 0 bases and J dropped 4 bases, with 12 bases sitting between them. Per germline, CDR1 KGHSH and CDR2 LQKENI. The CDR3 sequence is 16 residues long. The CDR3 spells CASSPPGRGGTGELFF. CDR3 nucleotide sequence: TGTGCCAGCTCACCACCCGGCAGGGGGGGCACCGGGGAGCTGTTTTTT.